The 13 T cell receptor beta chains presented below share a single source sample, sequenced in a study of cytomegalovirus exposure and HLA in healthy donors. This PCR relied on a set of 60 Vbeta primers and 13 Jbeta primers. The protocol was immunoSEQ multiplex PCR, while the TCRdb copy is restricted to in-frame clones and leaves out a portion. Among about 170,000 clones, around 77% were seen once, and the ten largest hold approximately 2.1%. The sample taken for sequencing was PBMCs. Source of these receptors: a woman in her 30s in good health and CMV-seropositive.

J is TRBJ1-2 and V is TRBV28, with 7 bases lining up with TRBD1. Germline trimming cut 3 bases from V and 8 bases from J; bases unmatched to any gene: 9. The CDR3 length is 14 residues. The germline gives CDR1 MDHEN, CDR2 SYDVKM. The CDR3: CASSFVGQSSGYTF. For the CDR3, the DNA is TGTGCCAGCAGTTTCGTGGGACAGTCGAGCGGCTACACCTTC.

The chain couples TRBV9 to TRBJ2-5; 9 bases are shared with TRBD1. The V segment lost 6 bases and the J segment 5 bases; nucleotides outside the gene matches: 8. The CDR3 length is 14 residues. The germline CDR1 and CDR2 sequences are SGDLS and YYNGEE. CDR3 sequence (DNA): TGTGCCAGCACCCCTTGGGACAGGGTGGAGACCCAGTACTTC. Protein: CASTPWDRVETQYF.

The chain carries TRBV7-9 and TRBJ1-5; D is unresolved. Germline V lookup: CDR1 SEHNR, CDR2 FQNEAQ (reference sequence). V gave up 3 bases and J gave up 4 bases, with 7 bases separating them. The CDR3 has 13 residues. The CDR3 DNA reads TGTGCCAGCAGCTTGAGGGAAAATCAGCCCCAGCATTTT. It is translated as CASSLRENQPQHF.

This clone was picked up a small number of times. The V call is TRBV10-3, the J call TRBJ2-7; 12 bases fit TRBD2. Unmatched junction bases numbered 8, after V lost 2 bases and J lost 6 bases. From germline, CDR1 is ENHRY and CDR2 SYGVKD. There are 16 residues in the CDR3. CDR3 sequence (DNA): TGTGCCATCAGTGAGCCCGGTGCTAGCGGGAGGGGCGAGCAGTACTTC. This codes for CAISEPGASGRGEQYF.

This chain uses TRBV10-3 with TRBJ2-7, with 7 bases matching TRBD2. CDR3 length: 12 residues. Trimming removed 2 bases from V and 5 bases from J; junction bases left unmatched: 0. Germline CDR1 ENHRY, CDR2 SYGVKD. CDR3 sequence (DNA): TGTGCCATCAGTGAGCGGGGGGACGAGCAGTACTTC. It specifies CAISERGDEQYF.

The chain recombines TRBV7-2 with TRBJ1-3, with a possible D match to TRBD1 (6 bases). The germline V gene encodes CDR1 SGHTA and CDR2 FQGNSA. This CDR3 contains 14 residues. V lost 1 base and J 6 bases, leaving 10 bases between the germline ends. Written as DNA, the CDR3 is TGTGCCAGCAGCTTAGGGACAGCCCAAAACACCATATATTTT. Residues: CASSLGTAQNTIYF.

The chain couples TRBV28 to TRBJ2-1; TRBD2 aligns across 12 bases. V was pared by 7 bases and J by 7 bases, with 5 bases of the junction left unmatched. Germline lookup yields CDR1 MDHEN and CDR2 SYDVKM. The CDR3 sequence is 14 residues long. The CDR3 sequence: CASKTSGGGNEQFF. The CDR3 coding sequence is TGTGCCAGCAAGACTAGCGGGGGAGGTAATGAGCAGTTCTTC.

This chain uses TRBV5-1 with TRBJ2-2, with TRBD2 matching 11 bases. The CDR3 is 15 amino acids. In germline, CDR1 is SGHRS, CDR2 YFSETQ. The V gene end was trimmed by 6 bases and the J gene end by 1 base; junction bases not matched to a gene: 2. This CDR3 reads CASTGTSGNTGELFF. The CDR3 DNA sequence: TGCGCCAGCACTGGGACTAGCGGGAACACCGGGGAGCTGTTTTTT. The complete variable domain, with remaining parts taken from reference TRBV5-1 and TRBJ2-2, reads KAGVTQTPRYLIKTRGQQVTLSCSPISGHRSVSWYQQTPGQGLQFLFEYFSETQRNKGNFPGRFSGRQFSNSRSEMNVSTLELGDSALYLCASTGTSGNTGELFFGEGSRLTVL.

The chain links TRBV6-5 to TRBJ1-2, with 7 bases fitting TRBD1. V shed 6 bases and J 0 bases; nucleotides not matched to a gene: 4. This CDR3 has 14 residues. The germline V gene encodes CDR1 MNHEY and CDR2 SVGAGI. CDR3 nucleotide sequence: TGTGCCAGCAGGGAGACAGGGACTAACTATGGCTACACCTTC. This gives the protein CASRETGTNYGYTF.

The rearrangement links TRBV10-1 to TRBJ2-1; 11 nucleotides line up with TRBD2. Germline loops: CDR1 WNHNN, CDR2 SYGVQD (reference sequence). The V segment lost 6 bases and the J segment 5 bases; nucleotides outside the gene matches: 6. CDR3 length: 15 amino acids. The CDR3 DNA reads TGCGCCAGCAGCGAAGGACTAGCGGGTCACAATGAGCAGTTCTTC. This codes for CASSEGLAGHNEQFF.

V gene TRBV9 combines with J gene TRBJ2-2, with a tentative D call TRBD2 (6 bases). Trimming took 7 bases from V and 5 from J, leaving 15 bases between them. Per germline, CDR1 SGDLS and CDR2 YYNGEE. The CDR3 is 14 amino acids. As DNA, the CDR3 is TGTGCCAGCCACGGAGGGCCGGGTACCGGGGAGCTGTTTTTT. Protein: CASHGGPGTGELFF.

The CDR3 protein is CATQLLTGELFF. The CDR3 DNA reads TGTGCCACCCAACTGCTTACCGGGGAGCTGTTTTTT. The rearrangement joins TRBV28 to TRBJ2-2, with no clear D. The CDR3 has 12 residues. The germline CDR1 and CDR2 sequences are MDHEN and SYDVKM. The V gene lost 10 bases and the J gene lost 5 bases, with 11 bases spanning the gap. Looking up the rest from reference TRBV28 and TRBJ2-2 gives the full variable domain: DVKVTQSSRYLVKRTGEKVFLECVQDMDHENMFWYRQDPGLGLRLIYFSYDVKMKEKGDIPEGYSVSREKKERFSLILESASTNQTSMYLCATQLLTGELFFGEGSRLTVL.

The V gene is TRBV5-4, the J gene TRBJ2-2, with D possibly TRBD1 on 6 matching bases. V gave up 3 bases and J gave up 9 bases, with 12 bases separating them. The length of the CDR3 is 13 residues. Looked up from germline, CDR1 is SGHNT and CDR2 is YYREEE (reference sequence). This CDR3 is CASSWTQGRELFF. The DNA of the CDR3 is TGTGCCAGCAGCTGGACACAGGGAAGGGAGCTGTTTTTT.